This is a list of T cell receptor beta chains from one sample in a study of T-cell memory formation after mild COVID-19. One entry per CDR3 protein, called by TCRdb with MiXCR from the 5' RACE reads. The sample shows about 420,000 distinct CDR3 sequences, less than 25% of them seen only once. Sequencing used PBMCs or a T cell subset sorted from them (not recorded which). Receptors were obtained from an adult woman who had mild COVID-19 (a few samples of this study predate the infection). Cell type and time point are not known. The conserved cysteine and the conserved F or W are not part of the CDR3 here. Each record gives: CDR3 length, V gene, J gene, clone size, CDR3 protein. Size values are once, few and many counts, or a class for expanded clones, and some rows have none.

14,TRBV25-1,TRBJ2-1,NA,ASRGTGTSGDNEQF
13,TRBV27,TRBJ2-7,NA,ASRSGQASSYEQY
11,TRBV12-3/TRBV12-4,TRBJ1-1,NA,ASSLGAVSEAF
9,TRBV29-1,TRBJ2-1,many,SVDGGGEQF
12,TRBV4-2,TRBJ2-7,many,ASSQDGEAYEQY
12,TRBV4-1,TRBJ2-7,NA,ASSREQSSYEQY
12,TRBV7-2,TRBJ1-1,NA,ASSSAGGVTEAF
13,TRBV7-2,TRBJ1-1,NA,ASSEGRYMNTEAF
12,TRBV5-5,TRBJ1-1,few,ASSPPPGNTEAF
13,TRBV14,TRBJ2-1,few,ASSRTSGGQNEQF
8,TRBV10-3,TRBJ1-3,NA,ATRENTIY
14,TRBV6-5,TRBJ2-5,NA,ASSYSGQGPPETQY
15,TRBV7-9,TRBJ2-5,few,ASSSRGGLAVQETQY
12,TRBV20-1,TRBJ2-1,few,SASKAGGLNEQF
15,TRBV4-3,TRBJ2-3,NA,ASSQDGGGRAADTQY
13,TRBV28,TRBJ2-2,few,ASSTLAGGTGELF
13,TRBV29-1,TRBJ1-1,NA,SVQGSPGIHTEAF
11,TRBV6-6,TRBJ1-6,NA,ASSATGVSPLH